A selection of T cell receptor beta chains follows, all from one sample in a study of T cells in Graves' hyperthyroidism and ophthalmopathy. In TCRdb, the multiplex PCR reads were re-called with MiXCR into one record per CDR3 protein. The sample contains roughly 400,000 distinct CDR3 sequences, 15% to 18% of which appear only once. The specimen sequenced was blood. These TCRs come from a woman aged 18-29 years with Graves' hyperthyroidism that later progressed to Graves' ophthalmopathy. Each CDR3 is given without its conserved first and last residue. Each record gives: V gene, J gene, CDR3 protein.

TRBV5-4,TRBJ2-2,ASSLAIGVGELF
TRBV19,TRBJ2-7,ASRSRGRAIEQY
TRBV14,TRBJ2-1,ASSRTSTQYNEQF
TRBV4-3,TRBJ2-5,ASSQDGLAAGWETQY
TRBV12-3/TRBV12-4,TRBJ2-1,ASSLVGTGVAEQF
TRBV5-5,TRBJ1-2,ASSLQGGDYGYT
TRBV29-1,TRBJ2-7,SVEIPDSPYEQY
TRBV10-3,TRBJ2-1,ATTARAGGGNEQF
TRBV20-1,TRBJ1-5,SAGFNWPPNQPQH
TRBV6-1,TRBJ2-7,ASSTGEYEQY
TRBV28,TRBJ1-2,ASSPLGRATYGYT
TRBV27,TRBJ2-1,ASSSLAGLSYNEQF
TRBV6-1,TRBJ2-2,ASRLIRGTGTGELF
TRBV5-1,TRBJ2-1,ASSLVEGSRRYEQF
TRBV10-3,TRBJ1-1,AISVGKEGAF
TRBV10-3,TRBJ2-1,AISNSGLAGGQF
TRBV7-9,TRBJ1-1,ASSLGGQGAF
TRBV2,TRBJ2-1,ASTPTSGRAQNEQF
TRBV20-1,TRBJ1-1,SARGRRGQGAFEAF
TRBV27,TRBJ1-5,ASRQGFSNQPQH
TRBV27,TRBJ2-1,ASSTTTGGKSYNEQF
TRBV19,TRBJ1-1,ASRQGARNTEAF
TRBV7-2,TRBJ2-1,ASSLPPTGGGEQF
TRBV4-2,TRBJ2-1,ASSQDRGGSYNEQF
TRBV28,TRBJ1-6,ASSTPRTALRSPLH
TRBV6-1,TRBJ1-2,ASWGLGQGANYGYT
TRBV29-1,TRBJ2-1,SVGDSPYNEQF
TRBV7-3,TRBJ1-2,ASSPGAGGNYGYT
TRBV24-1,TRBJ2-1,ATSDLRGQTDNEQF
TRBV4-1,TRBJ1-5,ASSQDLEGQPQH
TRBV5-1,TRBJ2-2,ASSTTGSNTGELF
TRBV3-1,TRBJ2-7,ASSQGTYRGVGSYEQY
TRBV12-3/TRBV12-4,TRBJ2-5,ASSFDTSGRVRY
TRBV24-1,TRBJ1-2,ATSDATLVMPFNYGYT
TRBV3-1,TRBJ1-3,GEATRTNTIY
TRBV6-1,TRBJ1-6,ASSQGRGPSLH
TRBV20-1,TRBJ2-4,SASLAAPRNIQY
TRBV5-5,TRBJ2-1,ASRIGAGREQF
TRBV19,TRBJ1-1,ASSNLQGWTEAF
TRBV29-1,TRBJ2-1,SVQGVLSYNEQF
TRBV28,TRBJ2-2,ASSDPGTGVTGELF
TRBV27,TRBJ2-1,ASSFGSIAYNEQF
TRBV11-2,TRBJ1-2,GSSWAQGAYYVYT
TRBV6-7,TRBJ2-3,ASRDFNIDTQY
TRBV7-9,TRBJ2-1,ASRFGTSGKVEQF
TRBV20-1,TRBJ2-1,SASGGPSYNEQF
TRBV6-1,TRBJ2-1,ASSEGLAGVSDEQF
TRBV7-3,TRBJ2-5,ASSSAGNRAETQY
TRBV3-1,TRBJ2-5,ASSQAPGQQETQY
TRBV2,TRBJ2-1,ASSGGTAGRSYEQF
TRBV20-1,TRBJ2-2,SAKGRAGGPDTGELF
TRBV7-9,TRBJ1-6,ASRKGVRGTESSPLH
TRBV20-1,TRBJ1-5,SALQGQGLRSNQPQH
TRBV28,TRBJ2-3,ASSLPSGGLSTDTQY
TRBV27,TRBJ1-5,ASSSGFSGQPQH
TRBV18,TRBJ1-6,ASSPGSRGSPLH
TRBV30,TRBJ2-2,AWSMNAGELF